The text below deals with one T cell receptor beta chain. This sample is part of a study of T cell changes during pregnancy in multiple sclerosis. Trimming took 5 bases from V and 0 from J; bases not matched to a gene: 8. Germline V gene data show CDR1 as SGHDN and CDR2 as FVKESK. The CDR3 totals 16 residues. Here immunoSEQ multiplex PCR was the method, and the copy in TCRdb shows in-frame clones only, minus some. The sample lists over 65,000 clones; approximately 94% were seen once. The source was peripheral blood, collected in the third trimester of pregnancy. The V gene is TRBV14, the J gene TRBJ2-3; TRBD1 matches 7 bases. The clonotype originates from a female donor with multiple sclerosis, enrolled in a pregnancy study. For the CDR3, the DNA is TGTGCCAGCAGCTTAAGTGGGACAGACAGCACAGATACGCAGTATTTT. It translates to CASSLSGTDSTDTQYF.